This T cell receptor beta chain was profiled in a study of blood T cells in healthy people across ages. Overall study: Every two T cells gave about one barcoded beta molecule via template switching. Study results and limitations: A roughly linear age-dependent decrease characterized TCR beta diversity per million T cells.

In regard to this clonotype: Its target is not known.

With a J-beta primer mix and a sample-barcoded 5' primer, a second PCR ran about 6 to 11 cycles. TCRdb processed the 5' RACE reads anew with MiXCR; each CDR3 protein has one entry. The data show 1.5 million or so distinct CDR3 sequences, about 43% seen once. V trimming: 2 bases; J trimming: 5 bases; junction bases outside the gene matches: 5. Germline-derived CDR1 and CDR2 are SGHAT and FQDESV (reference sequence). This CDR3 has 14 residues. The chain joins TRBV11-1 to TRBJ2-7; 8 bases map to TRBD1. This clonotype was sampled from a woman younger than 30 in good health. The material sequenced was blood. The CDR3 DNA reads as TGTGCCAGCAGCTTAACAGGGGGTCACCACGAGCAGTACTTC. It yields the protein CASSLTGGHHEQYF.